These T cell receptor beta chains were read from a single sample in a study of blood T cell repertoires in COVID-19. The data were produced by immunoSEQ multiplex PCR, yet TCRdb's version contains in-frame clones alone and is incomplete. The sample comprises roughly 300,000 clones, 85% to 90% of which are singletons, and 8% to 13% rests with the top ten. Sequenced sample: PBMCs or T cells enriched from blood (not recorded which). The receptor source for this set is a woman in her late teens or twenties who had recovered from COVID-19. Both conserved end residues are part of each CDR3. The D gene is left open where the match is weak. Size values are once, few and many counts, or a class for expanded clones, and some rows have none.

>14|TRBJ2-7|TRBV28|.|TRBD1
CASSSLYRGREQYF
TGTGCCAGCAGTTCATTATACAGGGGTCGGGAGCAGTACTTC
>14|TRBJ2-2|TRBV9|.|.
CASSVARATGELFF
TGTGCCAGCAGCGTAGCTCGAGCCACCGGGGAGCTGTTTTTT
>14|TRBJ1-1|TRBV3-1/TRBV3-2|few|TRBD1
CASTSTGEWTEAFF
TGTGCCAGCACCTCGACAGGGGAGTGGACTGAAGCTTTCTTT
>15|TRBJ1-2|TRBV28|.|TRBD1
CASSLNSGTGNGYTF
TGTGCCAGCAGTTTAAACTCCGGGACAGGGAATGGCTACACCTTC
>16|TRBJ2-5|TRBV19|.|TRBD1
CASSHLTGPEGETQYF
TGTGCCAGTAGCCATTTGACAGGGCCCGAGGGTGAGACCCAGTACTTC
>12|TRBJ1-3|TRBV30|.|.
CASQGRGNTIYF
TGTGCCAGCCAGGGCAGGGGAAACACCATATATTTT
>15|TRBJ2-7|TRBV2|.|TRBD1
CASRAGTGPSYEQYF
TGTGCCAGCAGAGCCGGGACAGGTCCTTCCTACGAGCAGTACTTC
>16|TRBJ1-1|TRBV5-8|.|.
CASSSGGVTGNTEAFF
TGTGCCAGCAGCTCAGGAGGGGTCACAGGGAACACTGAAGCTTTCTTT
>13|TRBJ1-1|TRBV29-1|.|TRBD1
CSGTTGLGTEAFF
TGCAGCGGGACGACAGGGCTGGGTACTGAAGCTTTCTTT
>11|TRBJ1-2|TRBV19|.|.
CASSGPVGYTF
TGTGCCAGTAGTGGCCCCGTCGGCTACACCTTC
>15|TRBJ2-5|TRBV4-2|.|TRBD1
CASSGKQGSQETQYF
TGTGCCAGCAGCGGGAAACAGGGGTCCCAAGAGACCCAGTACTTC
>15|TRBJ1-2|TRBV19|.|.
CASSENFSGAYGYTF
TGTGCCAGTAGTGAGAACTTCTCAGGGGCCTATGGCTACACCTTC
>14|TRBJ1-2|TRBV7-9|.|TRBD1
CASSPGQVLDGYTF
TGTGCCAGCAGCCCCGGACAGGTCTTGGATGGCTACACCTTC
>13|TRBJ2-7|TRBV7-9|.|TRBD2
CASSRRGAYEQYF
TGTGCCAGCAGCCGGCGGGGGGCCTACGAGCAGTACTTC
>17|TRBJ2-1|TRBV3-1/TRBV3-2|.|TRBD2
CASSLFSGRGSYNEQFF
TGTGCCAGCAGCCTATTTAGCGGGAGAGGGTCCTACAATGAGCAGTTCTTC
>16|TRBJ2-2|TRBV28|few|.
CASSLTVTGNTGELFF
TGTGCCAGCAGTCTTACCGTTACGGGGAACACCGGGGAGCTGTTTTTT
>12|TRBJ2-1|TRBV29-1|.|.
CSVKGSYNEQFF
TGCAGCGTGAAGGGGTCCTACAATGAGCAGTTCTTC
>14|TRBJ2-1|TRBV25-1|.|TRBD1
CASGHRGQNNEQFF
TGTGCCAGCGGTCACAGGGGGCAGAACAATGAGCAGTTCTTC
>15|TRBJ1-1|TRBV16|.|.
CASSHSGQPNTEAFF
TGTGCCAGCAGCCACTCTGGACAGCCGAACACTGAAGCTTTCTTT
>15|TRBJ2-1|TRBV28|.|TRBD1
CASSLSGQIYNEQFF
TGTGCCAGCAGTTTATCGGGACAGATCTACAATGAGCAGTTCTTC
>14|TRBJ2-3|TRBV5-1|few|TRBD2
CASSQAGLTDTQYF
TGCGCCAGCAGCCAAGCGGGACTCACAGATACGCAGTATTTT
>15|TRBJ1-6|TRBV6-5|.|.
CASASSGARRRTLHF
TGTGCCAGCGCTTCCTCAGGGGCGCGACGGAGGACCCTCCACTTT
>15|TRBJ2-2|TRBV7-7|.|TRBD1
CASSSTGVNTGELFF
TGTGCTAGCAGCTCTACAGGGGTTAACACCGGGGAGCTGTTTTTT
>16|TRBJ2-3|TRBV5-1|.|TRBD2
CASSLGLAGTADTQYF
TGCGCCAGCAGCCTCGGACTAGCGGGAACGGCAGATACGCAGTATTTT
>16|TRBJ2-1|TRBV15|.|TRBD2
CATSRDHSGSANEQFF
TGTGCCACCAGCAGAGATCACAGCGGGAGTGCCAATGAGCAGTTCTTC
>14|TRBJ2-1|TRBV6-2/TRBV6-3|.|.
CASSSTGGQNEQFF
TGTGCCAGCAGTTCCACGGGTGGCCAGAATGAGCAGTTCTTC
>13|TRBJ2-7|TRBV11-3|.|TRBD1
CASSLNRGREQYF
TGTGCCAGCAGCTTGAACAGGGGCCGCGAGCAGTACTTC
>16|TRBJ2-2|TRBV9|.|.
CASSVVSQGGTGELFF
TGTGCCAGCAGCGTAGTATCTCAGGGCGGCACCGGGGAGCTGTTTTTT
>18|TRBJ2-5|TRBV7-8|.|.
CASSLARRGRAIQETQYF
TGTGCCAGCAGCTTAGCTAGACGGGGTAGGGCTATTCAAGAGACCCAGTACTTC
>15|TRBJ2-5|TRBV5-4|.|TRBD2
CASSLVRGGGETQYF
TGTGCCAGCAGCTTGGTTCGGGGGGGCGGGGAGACCCAGTACTTC
>15|TRBJ1-6|TRBV5-1|.|TRBD1
CASSPGGLYNSPLHF
TGCGCCAGCAGCCCAGGGGGCTTGTATAATTCACCCCTCCACTTT
>14|TRBJ2-7|TRBV27|once|TRBD2
CASSFLAGAYEQYF
TGTGCCAGCAGTTTCTTGGCGGGGGCCTACGAGCAGTACTTC
>21|TRBJ2-5|TRBV3-1/TRBV3-2|once|TRBD2
CASSQEGGRGYTSGYQETQYF
TGTGCCAGCAGCCAAGAAGGGGGCAGGGGTTATACTAGCGGGTACCAAGAGACCCAGTACTTC
>14|TRBJ1-5|TRBV19|.|TRBD1
CASSISTGPQPQHF
TGTGCCAGTAGTATCTCGACAGGGCCTCAGCCCCAGCATTTT
>16|TRBJ1-5|TRBV11-2|.|TRBD1
CASSLGGGQGREPQHF
TGTGCCAGCAGCTTAGGGGGGGGACAGGGTAGGGAGCCCCAGCATTTT
>16|TRBJ1-6|TRBV5-1|.|.
CASSLAGTGPHSPLHF
TGCGCCAGCAGCTTGGCCGGAACAGGGCCCCATTCACCCCTCCACTTT
>14|TRBJ1-5|TRBV2|.|TRBD1
CASSERDRVQPQHF
TGTGCCAGCAGTGAACGGGACAGGGTCCAGCCCCAGCATTTT
>16|TRBJ2-2|TRBV13|once|TRBD2
CASSYSGRRDTGELFF
TGTGCCAGCAGTTATAGCGGGAGACGTGACACCGGGGAGCTGTTTTTT
>16|TRBJ1-1|TRBV28|.|TRBD1
CASSPTGEGGNTEAFF
TGTGCCAGCAGTCCAACAGGGGAAGGAGGGAACACTGAAGCTTTCTTT
>13|TRBJ1-1|TRBV2|few|.
CASRVEGETEAFF
TGTGCCAGCAGGGTAGAAGGGGAAACTGAAGCTTTCTTT
>15|TRBJ1-3|TRBV4-1|.|.
CASSQEVEAGNTIYF
TGCGCCAGCAGCCAAGAGGTTGAGGCTGGAAACACCATATATTTT
>13|TRBJ1-4|TRBV19|.|TRBD1
CATRGTGVQKLFF
TGTGCCACCCGGGGGACAGGGGTCCAAAAACTGTTTTTT
>15|TRBJ2-2|TRBV6-5|.|TRBD1
CASRTGQGITGELFF
TGTGCCAGCAGAACAGGACAGGGTATTACCGGGGAGCTGTTTTTT
>12|TRBJ1-6|TRBV2|once|.
CASGQNNSPLHF
TGTGCCAGTGGTCAGAATAATTCACCCCTCCACTTT
>14|TRBJ2-3|TRBV2|few|.
CATRKGPNTDTQYF
TGTGCCACTCGGAAGGGGCCGAACACAGATACGCAGTATTTT
>16|TRBJ2-1|TRBV5-1|.|TRBD2
CASSWGTSGSYNEQFF
TGCGCCAGCAGCTGGGGGACTAGCGGATCCTACAATGAGCAGTTCTTC
>15|TRBJ2-7|TRBV14|.|TRBD1
CASSQGETGVYEQYF
TGTGCCAGCAGCCAAGGGGAGACAGGGGTGTACGAGCAGTACTTC
>14|TRBJ2-1|TRBV7-9|.|.
CASSSGSKGNEQFF
TGTGCCAGCAGCTCAGGGTCCAAGGGCAATGAGCAGTTCTTC
>14|TRBJ1-1|TRBV18|.|TRBD1
CASSPQGGNTEAFF
TGTGCCAGCTCTCCCCAGGGGGGCAACACTGAAGCTTTCTTT
>14|TRBJ1-1|TRBV7-9|.|.
CASSYPQGFTEAFF
TGTGCCAGCAGCTACCCACAGGGTTTCACTGAAGCTTTCTTT
>15|TRBJ1-5|TRBV28|.|.
CATGEGSFRNQPQHF
TGTGCCACGGGGGAGGGGAGTTTTCGCAATCAGCCCCAGCATTTT
>12|TRBJ1-3|TRBV30|once|.
CAWSGSGNTIYF
TGTGCCTGGAGCGGGTCTGGAAACACCATATATTTT
>12|TRBJ2-7|TRBV10-2|.|TRBD2
CASRSGGYEQYF
TGCGCCAGCCGTAGCGGGGGCTACGAGCAGTACTTC
>18|TRBJ2-1|TRBV5-4|once|TRBD2
CASSLDILAGPLYNEQFF
TGTGCCAGCAGCTTGGATATACTAGCGGGGCCCCTTTACAATGAGCAGTTCTTC